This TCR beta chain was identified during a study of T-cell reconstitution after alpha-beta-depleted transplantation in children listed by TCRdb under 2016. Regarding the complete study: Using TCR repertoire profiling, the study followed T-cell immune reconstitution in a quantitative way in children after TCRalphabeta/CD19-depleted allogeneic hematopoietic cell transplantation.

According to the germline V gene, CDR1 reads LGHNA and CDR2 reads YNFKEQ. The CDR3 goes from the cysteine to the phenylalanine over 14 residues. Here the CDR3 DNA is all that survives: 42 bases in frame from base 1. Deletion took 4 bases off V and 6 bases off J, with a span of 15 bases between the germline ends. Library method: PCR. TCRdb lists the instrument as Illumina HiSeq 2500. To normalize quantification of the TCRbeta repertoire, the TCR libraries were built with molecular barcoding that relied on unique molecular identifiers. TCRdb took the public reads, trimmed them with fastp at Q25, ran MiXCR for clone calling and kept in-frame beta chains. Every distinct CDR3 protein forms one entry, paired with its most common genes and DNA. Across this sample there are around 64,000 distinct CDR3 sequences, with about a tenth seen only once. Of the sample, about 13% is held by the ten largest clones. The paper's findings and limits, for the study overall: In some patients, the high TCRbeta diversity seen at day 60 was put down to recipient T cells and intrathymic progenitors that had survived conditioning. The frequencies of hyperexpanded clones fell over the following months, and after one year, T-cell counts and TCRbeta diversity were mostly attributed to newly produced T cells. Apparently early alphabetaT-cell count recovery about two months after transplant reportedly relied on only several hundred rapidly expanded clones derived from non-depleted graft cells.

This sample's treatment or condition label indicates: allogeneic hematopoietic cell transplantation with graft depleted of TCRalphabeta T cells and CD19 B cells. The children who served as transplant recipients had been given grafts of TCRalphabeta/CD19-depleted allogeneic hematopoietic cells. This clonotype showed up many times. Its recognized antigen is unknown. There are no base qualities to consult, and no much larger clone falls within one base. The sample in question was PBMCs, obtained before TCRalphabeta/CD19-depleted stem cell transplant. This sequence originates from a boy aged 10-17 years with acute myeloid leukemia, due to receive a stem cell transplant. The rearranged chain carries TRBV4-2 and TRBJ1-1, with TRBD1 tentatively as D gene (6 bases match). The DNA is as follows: TGTGCCAGCAGCCGAGGGACACAAAGAGCTGAAGCTTTCTTT. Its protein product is CASSRGTQRAEAFF.